Below are 32 T cell receptor beta chains sequenced from a single sample in a study of CD8+CD57+ T cells in acquired aplastic anemia. TCR beta VDJ and CDR3 were profiled, and genomic DNA was the template. TCRdb re-called the reads through MiXCR, storing one row per CDR3 protein. Seen here are 260,000 or so distinct CDR3 sequences, approximately 82% observed once, and the top ten hold around 40%. Those patients picked for sequencing had displayed CD8+CD57+ cell expansion on flow cytometry. The specimen was sorted CD4+, CD8+, or CD8+CD57+ T cells (not recorded which) from PBMCs. The origin of the receptors is a human donor with aplastic anemia.

The chain uses TRBV7-2 and TRBJ2-1; 7 nucleotides match TRBD2. Germline CDR1 and CDR2: SGHTA and FQGNSA. After removal of 3 bases from V and 8 bases from J, the junction contained 13 bases not matched to a gene. The CDR3 sequence is 16 residues long. The CDR3 loop is CASSFPTYGGSDEQFF. The CDR3 DNA reads TGTGCCAGCAGCTTCCCCACCTACGGGGGGAGCGATGAGCAGTTCTTC.

This clonotype has only a few counts. The conserved closing phenylalanine or tryptophan is absent in this CDR3, likely reflecting a read error. The DNA is omitted, as the CDR3 cannot be located on it reliably, and the CDR3 follows TCRdb's listing. The chain recombines TRBV7-2 with TRBJ1-1; the tabulated D call, TRBD1, remains unverified against the DNA. The CDR3 is 13 residues long, counting both termini. Germline V gene sequence: CDR1 SGHTA, CDR2 FQGNSA. The CDR3 protein is CASSFHPEGTALS.

This chain links TRBV6-4 with TRBJ2-3, with 8 nucleotides matching TRBD1. J was trimmed by 6 bases and V by 2 bases; bases with no gene match: 4. Germline V gives CDR1 MRHNA, CDR2 SNTAGT. The CDR3 is 14 amino acids. CDR3 sequence reads: CASSDGQGADTQYF. The CDR3, as DNA: TGTGCCAGCAGTGACGGCCAGGGGGCGGATACGCAGTATTTT.

Details on this clonotype: Mismatch with germline at one junction end may stem from a read error. This sequence joins TRBV7-9 and TRBJ2-2; a weak D match, TRBD1 (7 bases). Germline lookup yields CDR1 SEHNR and CDR2 FQNEAQ (reference sequence). This CDR3 contains 16 residues. DNA of the CDR3: TGTGCCAGCAGTCCGCCACAGGGGCGGAACACCGGGGGGCTGTTTTTT. Its protein product is CASSPPQGRNTGGLFF.

This clonotype was observed a handful of times. The chain carries TRBV5-6 and TRBJ1-5; no definite D call. The CDR3 has 15 amino acids. V was cut by 0 bases and J by 4 bases, with 11 bases left in between. Germline values: CDR1 SGHDT, CDR2 YYEEEE. The CDR3 sequence: CASSLGVARNQPQHF. The CDR3 DNA reads as TGTGCCAGCAGCTTGGGCGTCGCGAGAAATCAGCCCCAGCATTTT. Variable domain in full (rest from reference TRBV5-6 and TRBJ1-5): DAGVTQSPTHLIKTRGQQVTLRCSPKSGHDTVSWYQQALGQGPQFIFQYYEEEERQRGNFPDRFSGHQFPNYSSELNVNALLLGDSALYLCASSLGVARNQPQHFGDGTRLSIL.

Comments on this clonotype: In this CDR3 the conserved last residue, phenylalanine or tryptophan, is missing, so a read error is likely. The DNA is left out, because the CDR3 cannot be placed on it with certainty; the CDR3 is given as TCRdb lists it. The rearrangement uses TRBV9 and TRBJ2-3; TRBD1 was called by the table and not checked on the DNA. Germline V lookup: CDR1 SGDLS, CDR2 YYNGEE. The CDR3 region is 13 residues in length, termini included. CDR3 region: CASRDGGASRKQL.

Details on this clonotype: Sequence at one end of the junction differs from germline and may be a read error. V gene TRBV7-9 combines with J gene TRBJ1-2; maybe TRBD1 (6 bases). The CDR3 spans 15 residues. Germline assignment: CDR1 SEHNR and CDR2 FQNEAQ (reference sequence). The CDR3 loop reads CASSQALRSEGDKTF. The CDR3 nucleotides are TGCGCCAGCAGCCAAGCTTTGCGGTCCGAGGGGGACAAAACCTTC.

On this clonotype itself: The junction does not match germline at one end; this may be a read error. The chain uses TRBV7-8 and TRBJ2-7; D might be TRBD2 (6 bases). Per the germline V gene, CDR1 is SGHVS and CDR2 is FQNEAQ. The CDR3 consists of 14 residues. The CDR3 sequence is CASSLARGPDAQYF. The CDR3 nucleotides are TGTGCCAGCAGCTTAGCGCGGGGTCCCGATGCGCAGTATTTC.

This clonotype was found once. One junction end disagrees with the germline gene, perhaps due to a read error. The chain joins TRBV7-9 to TRBJ2-5, with TRBD1 as a possible D gene (5 bases). Germline V gene data show CDR1 as SEHNR and CDR2 as FQNEAQ (reference sequence). This CDR3 region has 14 residues. CDR3 in DNA: TGTGCCAGCAGCTGGGGCTCCAGCGAAGAGACCGAGTACTTC. Protein: CASSWGSSEETEYF.

This chain links TRBV9 with TRBJ2-3; a possible D gene is TRBD2 (5 bases). The CDR3 runs 14 residues. The V end lost 9 bases, the J end lost 14 bases, and 28 bases lay between the germline ends. The V gene's germline CDR1 is SGDLS and CDR2 YYNGEE. In DNA form, the CDR3 reads TGTGCCATCGGGATAGGTGGAGGTCCGGATCTGCTGTATTTT. It codes for CAIGIGGGPDLLYF.

The genes are TRBV7-8 and TRBJ2-3; a weak D match, TRBD1 (6 bases). CDR1 and CDR2 (germline): SGHVS, FQNEAQ. V dropped 8 bases and J dropped 13 bases, with 22 bases sitting between them. The CDR3 is 13 residues long. The chain's CDR3 is CASGVGVTGTKYF. CDR3 DNA sequence: TGTGCCAGCGGCGTCGGGGTCACAGGGACGAAGTATTTT.

This rearrangement joins TRBV9 to TRBJ1-6; D is unresolved. Germline V gene lookup returns CDR1 SGDLS and CDR2 YYNGEE. V dropped 2 bases and J dropped 17 bases, with 20 bases sitting between them. This CDR3 comprises 14 residues. CDR3 region: CASSVCASSSRVHF. The CDR3 region has the DNA TGTGCCAGCAGCGTGTGTGCCTCCAGCTCACGGGTCCACTTT.

The chain uses TRBV5-1 and TRBJ2-5; TRBD1 is a possible D gene (5 bases). This CDR3 is built from 11 residues. V lost 0 bases and J lost 9, with 6 bases in between. Per germline, CDR1 SGHRS and CDR2 YFSETQ. CDR3 nucleotide sequence: TGCGCCAGCAGCTTGGGACAGCCCCAGTACTTC. As protein: CASSLGQPQYF. Complete variable domain (other parts from reference TRBV5-1 and TRBJ2-5): KAGVTQTPRYLIKTRGQQVTLSCSPISGHRSVSWYQQTPGQGLQFLFEYFSETQRNKGNFPGRFSGRQFSNSRSEMNVSTLELGDSALYLCASSLGQPQYFGPGTRLLVL.

The CDR3 here is CATRRQANAVKQYF. For the CDR3, the DNA is TGTGCCACCAGAAGGCAGGCCAACGCAGTTAAACAGTACTTC. V gene TRBV7-3 combines with J gene TRBJ2-5; D unresolved. Germline CDR1 SGHTA, CDR2 FQGTGA. The CDR3 runs 14 residues. With 10 bases removed from V and 11 bases from J, the gap between germline ends came to 26 bases.

The chain employs TRBV7-8 and TRBJ1-1; D gene unclear. The germline V gene has CDR1 SGHVS and CDR2 FQNEAQ. This CDR3 is 15 amino acids long. Trimming took off 1 base at V and 13 bases at J, with 22 bases between the two ends. CDR3 DNA sequence: TGTGCCAGCAGCTTAGAGGTAAGTGGCGATACTCAGTATTTCTTT. The encoded protein is CASSLEVSGDTQYFF.

This chain connects TRBV7-9 to TRBJ2-7; D not certain. Germline CDR1 and CDR2: SEHNR and FQNEAQ (reference sequence). V lost 6 bases, J lost 2 bases, and 17 bases lay in between. CDR3 length: 15 amino acids. This CDR3 is CASSFPALAAYEQYF. As DNA, the CDR3 is TGTGCCAGCAGTTTTCCAGCCCTCGCGGCCTACGAGCAGTACTTC.

As concerns this clonotype: The CDR3 does not close with the conserved phenylalanine or tryptophan, likely indicating a read error. Because the CDR3's place on the DNA is in doubt, the DNA is left out and the CDR3 is given as listed by TCRdb. The chain has TRBV7-9 and TRBJ2-3. The CDR3 contains 12 residues when both ends are counted. Germline V gene lookup returns CDR1 SEHNR and CDR2 FQNEAQ (reference sequence). This chain's CDR3 is CASSVGSDAEYV.

This clonotype came up once. The chain combines TRBV5-4 with TRBJ2-5; tentatively, D is TRBD2 (6 bases). The CDR3 spans 15 residues. Germline CDR1 and CDR2: SGHNT and YYREEE (reference sequence). Between the trimmed V and J ends, which lost 0 bases and 5 bases, there was a span of 14 bases. The DNA of the CDR3 is TGTGCCAGCAGCTTGGAGGCGGGGAATATGGAGACCCAGTACTTC. Protein sequence: CASSLEAGNMETQYF.

Details on this clonotype: The junction does not match germline at one end; this may be a read error. The rearrangement joins TRBV9 to TRBJ2-1, with 8 bases matching TRBD2. Germline CDR1 reads SGDLS; CDR2 reads YYNGEE. The CDR3 runs 13 residues. CDR3 nucleotides: TGTGCCAGCAGAGGGGGAGTAGCGGGAAGTCTGTCCTTC. Its protein is CASRGGVAGSLSF.

The J gene is TRBJ1-2, the V gene TRBV7-3, with D perhaps matching TRBD1 (5 bases). Germline CDR1 reads SGHTA; CDR2 reads FQGTGA. The germline V and J ends were trimmed by 5 bases and 11 bases, with 27 bases remaining between them. The CDR3 has 16 amino acids. Here the CDR3 DNA reads TGTGCCAGCAGCCCAGAGGGGACCTGGGGCGAGTCTGGGTACACCTTC. It encodes CASSPEGTWGESGYTF.

The V gene is TRBV7-2, the J gene TRBJ1-1; 9 bases agree with TRBD1. The CDR3 covers 15 residues. The trim removed 6 bases at V and 1 base at J, leaving 6 bases unmatched. Germline CDR1 is SGHTA and CDR2 is FQGNSA. CDR3 region: CASSRGQGPNTEAFF. DNA for the CDR3: TGTGCCAGCAGTCGGGGACAGGGACCGAACACTGAAGCTTTCTTT.

The genes are TRBV5-6 and TRBJ1-6, with TRBD1 matching 7 bases. Germline CDR1 and CDR2: SGHDT and YYEEEE. Trimming removed 6 bases from V and 3 bases from J; junction bases left unmatched: 9. This CDR3 comprises 16 residues. Here the CDR3 reads CASTDRDCGYNSPLHF. The CDR3 DNA follows: TGTGCCAGCACCGACAGGGACTGCGGCTATAATTCACCCCTCCACTTT.

Comment on this clonotype: This may be a read error: a much more frequent sequence differs by one nucleotide. This chain uses TRBV7-9 with TRBJ1-1; TRBD1 is a possible D gene (5 bases). This CDR3 comprises 16 residues. Germline V CDR1 and CDR2: SEHNR, FQNEAQ (reference sequence). Trimming cost V 3 bases and J 11 bases, with 25 bases left between them. The CDR3 coding sequence is TGTGCCAGCAGCTTTCAAAGAAGCGGGGCGAGCGATGAGGCTTTCTTT. Its protein is CASSFQRSGASDEAFF.

The CDR3 reads CASSARPMQSGSETQYF. The CDR3 nucleotides read TGCGCCAGCAGCGCCCGACCAATGCAGTCAGGTTCAGAGACCCAGTACTTC. The genes are TRBV5-1 and TRBJ2-5; D not certain. Germline lookup yields CDR1 SGHRS and CDR2 YFSETQ. This CDR3 contains 17 residues. Trimming cost V 4 bases and J 4 bases, with 23 bases left between them.

This chain joins TRBV19 and TRBJ2-3; 8 bases match TRBD2. CDR1 and CDR2 (germline): LNHDA, SQIVND (reference sequence). The CDR3 covers 16 residues. Germline trimming cut 0 bases from V and 1 base from J; bases unmatched to any gene: 3. CDR3 sequence: CASSIDRGGGTDTQYF. CDR3 DNA sequence: TGTGCCAGTAGTATAGATCGGGGGGGTGGCACAGATACGCAGTATTTT.

This chain uses TRBV11-2 with TRBJ2-3, with unresolved D. Germline values: CDR1 SGHAT, CDR2 FQNNGV. Trimming took off 1 base at V and 7 bases at J, with 9 bases between the two ends. There are 13 residues in the CDR3. CDR3 amino acids: CASSLAPSHTQYF. The DNA for the CDR3 is TGTGCCAGCAGCTTAGCGCCCAGTCATACGCAGTATTTT. The whole variable domain, filled in from reference TRBV11-2 and TRBJ2-3, reads EAGVAQSPRYKIIEKRQSVAFWCNPISGHATLYWYQQILGQGPKLLIQFQNNGVVDDSQLPKDRFSAERLKGVDSTLKIQPAKLEDSAVYLCASSLAPSHTQYFGPGTRLTVL.

As concerns this clonotype: The junction does not match germline at one end; this may be a read error. The chain uses TRBV25-1 and TRBJ2-7; D is tentatively TRBD1 or TRBD2 (5 bases each). The V gene's germline CDR1 is MGHDK and CDR2 SYGVNS. This CDR3 region has 15 residues. CDR3 coding DNA: TGTGCCACCAGTGACGAGGGGCACCTTTATCAGCAGCAGCATTTC. Its protein product is CATSDEGHLYQQQHF.

The chain couples TRBV7-3 to TRBJ2-7; tentatively, D is TRBD1 (6 bases). Trimming removed 6 bases from V and 3 bases from J, with 15 bases in between. The CDR3 covers 14 residues. The germline CDR1 and CDR2 sequences are SGHTA and FQGTGA. CDR3 residues: CASSLSETGYEQYF. CDR3 DNA: TGTGCCAGCAGTTTATCGGAGACAGGCTACGAGCAGTACTTC.

The chain combines TRBV7-9 with TRBJ2-7; 8 bases agree with TRBD2. Germline V CDR1 and CDR2: SEHNR, FQNEAQ (reference sequence). V gave up 3 bases and J gave up 2 bases; unmatched junction bases: 15. This CDR3 has 18 residues. CDR3 sequence reads: CASSFQTSGRALAYEQYV. Written as DNA, the CDR3 is TGTGCCAGCAGCTTTCAAACAAGCGGGAGAGCCCTTGCCTACGAGCAGTACGTC.

The J gene is TRBJ2-4, the V gene TRBV12-3 or TRBV12-4; the D gene is possibly TRBD2 (5 bases). The CDR3 is 12 amino acids. V was clipped by 7 bases and J by 7 bases, with 11 bases between them. DNA of the CDR3: TGTGCCAGCATCCTAGCTGGGAACATTCAGTACTTC. Translating it yields CASILAGNIQYF.

Turning to this clonotype: A read error may produce the germline difference seen at one junction end. V and J are TRBV7-9 and TRBJ1-1, with a weak D call TRBD1 (5 bases). There are 15 residues in the CDR3. Germline V CDR1 and CDR2: SEHNR, FQNEAQ (reference sequence). CDR3 DNA: TGTGCCAGCAGCTTTCAAAGAAGCGGGCGGGGCGAAGATTTCTTT. It encodes CASSFQRSGRGEDFF. The complete variable domain, with remaining parts taken from reference TRBV7-9 and TRBJ1-1, reads DTGVSQNPRHKITKRGQNVTFRCDPISEHNRLYWYRQTLGQGPEFLTYFQNEAQLEKSRLLSDRFSAERPKGSFSTLEIQRTEQGDSAMYLCASSFQRSGRGEDFFGQGTRLTVV.

The rearrangement links TRBV11-2 to TRBJ2-2; tentative D call: TRBD2 (6 bases). The CDR3 has 17 residues. Trimming took 3 bases from V and 0 from J, leaving 14 bases between them. The germline V gene encodes CDR1 SGHAT and CDR2 FQNNGV. The CDR3 here is CASSFGSRAANTGELFF. In nucleotides, the CDR3 is TGTGCCAGCAGCTTCGGGAGCAGGGCCGCGAACACCGGGGAGCTGTTTTTT. Drawing the rest from reference TRBV11-2 and TRBJ2-2, the complete variable domain is EAGVAQSPRYKIIEKRQSVAFWCNPISGHATLYWYQQILGQGPKLLIQFQNNGVVDDSQLPKDRFSAERLKGVDSTLKIQPAKLEDSAVYLCASSFGSRAANTGELFFGEGSRLTVL.